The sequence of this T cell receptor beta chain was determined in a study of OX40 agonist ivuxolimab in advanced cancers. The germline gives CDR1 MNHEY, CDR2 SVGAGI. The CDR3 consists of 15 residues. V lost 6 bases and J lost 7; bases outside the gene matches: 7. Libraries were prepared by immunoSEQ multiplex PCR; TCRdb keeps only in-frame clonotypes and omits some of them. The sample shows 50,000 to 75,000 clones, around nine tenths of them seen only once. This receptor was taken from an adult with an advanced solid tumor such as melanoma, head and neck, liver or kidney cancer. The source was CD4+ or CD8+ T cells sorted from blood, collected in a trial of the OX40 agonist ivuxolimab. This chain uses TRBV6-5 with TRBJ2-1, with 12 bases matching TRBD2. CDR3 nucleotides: TGTGCCAGCAGATCTAGCGGGAGGGCCTGGAATGAGCAGTTCTTC. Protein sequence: CASRSSGRAWNEQFF.